This passage covers 21 T cell receptor beta chains from one sample sequenced in a study of identifying expanded T cells in peripheral blood. Measured with immunoSEQ multiplex PCR; TCRdb has only the in-frame clones, and not every one. The repertoire holds some 90,000 clones, with 85% to 90% as singletons. Sequencing was done on a sample of blood. These receptors all stem from a person aged 18-70 years in good health.

The chain combines TRBV6-1 with TRBJ1-1, with 8 bases lining up with TRBD1. The CDR3 spans 17 residues. Germline assignment: CDR1 MNHNS and CDR2 SASEGT. The V and J ends lost 3 bases and 0 bases, in that order; junction bases with no gene match: 9. The CDR3 loop is CASSEPPGGTMNTEAFF. The CDR3 DNA sequence: TGTGCCAGCAGTGAGCCGCCAGGGGGCACGATGAACACTGAAGCTTTCTTT.

CDR3 DNA: TGTGCCAGCATCCCCGGGACAGTCTACGAGCAGTACTTC. Translating it yields CASIPGTVYEQYF. The rearrangement links TRBV2 to TRBJ2-7; 7 positions match TRBD1. The germline V gene has CDR1 SNHLY and CDR2 FYNNEI. The CDR3 sequence is 13 residues long. Trimming took 7 bases from V and 3 from J; bases not matched to a gene: 6.

This clone was recorded a few times. This chain uses TRBV18 with TRBJ2-2; D is unclear. The CDR3 spans 12 residues. Germline CDR1 and CDR2: KGHSH and LQKENI. V was shortened by 3 bases and J by 1 base, with 0 bases between the two germline ends. This chain's CDR3 is CASSPNTGELFF. The CDR3 DNA reads as TGTGCCAGCTCACCGAACACCGGGGAGCTGTTTTTT.

This chain joins TRBV27 and TRBJ1-2; D call uncertain. The V and J ends lost 5 bases and 2 bases respectively, with 18 bases between them. The CDR3 runs to 16 residues. Germline values: CDR1 MNHEY, CDR2 SMNVEV (reference sequence). The CDR3 coding sequence is TGTGCCAGCAGTCCACGGCGGTCTAATTTGAACTATGGCTACACCTTC. Translated, it gives CASSPRRSNLNYGYTF.

This chain uses TRBV4-1 with TRBJ2-5; TRBD2 matches 7 bases. Germline V gene lookup returns CDR1 MGHRA and CDR2 YSYEKL. Unmatched junction bases numbered 12, after V lost 1 base and J lost 4 bases. This CDR3 is built from 17 residues. The chain's CDR3 is CASSQGLAGERLETQYF. For the CDR3, the DNA is TGCGCCAGCAGCCAAGGTTTGGCGGGGGAACGGTTAGAGACCCAGTACTTC.

The V and J genes are TRBV6-6 and TRBJ1-5; D is perhaps TRBD1 (5 bases). Trimming took 6 bases from V and 6 from J, leaving 18 bases between them. The CDR3 spans 15 residues. Germline assignment: CDR1 MNHNY and CDR2 SVGAGI (reference sequence). The CDR3 DNA sequence: TGTGCCAGCAGCTCTAACGGCAGGGTGTCTCAGCCCCAGCATTTT. Translation gives CASSSNGRVSQPQHF.

The rearrangement joins TRBV4-3 to TRBJ2-7; no definite D call. The CDR3 is 14 residues long. The V and J ends lost 0 bases and 2 bases respectively, with 8 bases between them. CDR1 LGHNA and CDR2 YSLEER come from the germline V gene. CDR3 amino acids: CASSQDWLAYEQYF. CDR3 DNA: TGCGCCAGCAGCCAAGATTGGCTAGCCTACGAGCAGTACTTC.

This clone appeared a single time. V and J are TRBV7-9 and TRBJ2-3; D not certain. From germline, CDR1 is SEHNR and CDR2 FQNEAQ (reference sequence). This CDR3 comprises 15 residues. V lost 5 bases, J lost 2 bases, and 14 bases lay in between. In DNA, the CDR3 is TGTGCCAGCAGCAGACCACAAGGACCCACAGATACGCAGTATTTT. It translates to CASSRPQGPTDTQYF.

This chain links TRBV10-1 with TRBJ1-2, with D unresolved. Germline V gives CDR1 WNHNN, CDR2 SYGVQD (reference sequence). This CDR3 spans 8 amino acids. V gave up 3 bases and J gave up 14 bases, with 4 bases separating them. CDR3 nucleotides: TGCGCCAGCAGTGACGTGACCTTC. It is translated as CASSDVTF.

V is TRBV4-3 and J is TRBJ2-7; 8 bases agree with TRBD2. This CDR3 has 16 amino acids. Germline trimming cut 3 bases from V and 2 bases from J; bases unmatched to any gene: 9. Per the germline V gene, CDR1 is LGHNA and CDR2 is YSLEER. The CDR3 is CASSQGPSGSTYEQYF. The CDR3 nucleotides read TGCGCCAGCAGCCAGGGGCCTAGCGGGTCCACCTACGAGCAGTACTTC.

The chain combines TRBV6-1 with TRBJ2-7; D assignment may be TRBD1 or TRBD2 (5 bases each). V was clipped by 3 bases and J by 4 bases, with 28 bases between them. The CDR3 spans 19 residues. In germline, CDR1 is MNHNS, CDR2 SASEGT. In nucleotides, the CDR3 is TGTGCCAGCAGTGATGGGAAAATGGGGTTAGGGGCCCGGGGTTACGAGCAGTACTTC. Translation: CASSDGKMGLGARGYEQYF.

The chain links TRBV25-1 to TRBJ2-7; a weak D match, TRBD1 (6 bases). From germline, CDR1 is MGHDK and CDR2 SYGVNS. The CDR3 is 13 residues long. Deletions cut 0 bases from V and 12 bases from J, with 15 bases between. This CDR3 reads CASSEYTQRDTYF. Written as DNA, the CDR3 is TGTGCCAGCAGTGAATACACCCAAAGGGACACGTACTTC.

The chain joins TRBV29-1 to TRBJ2-5; no clear D gene. V gave up 7 bases and J gave up 1 base, with 25 bases separating them. The CDR3 sequence is 17 residues long. Looked up from germline, CDR1 is SQVTM and CDR2 is ANQGSEA. The CDR3 DNA reads TGCAGCGCCCTTGGGCGTAGTGAGCCCAGTTTCCAAGAGACCCAGTACTTC. The encoded protein is CSALGRSEPSFQETQYF.

V gene TRBV30 combines with J gene TRBJ1-6, with 7 bases lining up with TRBD1. This CDR3 spans 14 amino acids. The V and J ends lost 2 bases and 10 bases, in that order; junction bases with no gene match: 8. The germline gives CDR1 GTSNPN, CDR2 SVGIG (reference sequence). The CDR3 sequence is CAWSPNRGGSPLHF. The CDR3 DNA is TGTGCCTGGAGTCCAAACAGGGGTGGCTCACCCCTCCACTTT.

This clone appeared once. The chain uses TRBV10-2 and TRBJ2-7; D remains ambiguous. Germline CDR1 is WSHSY and CDR2 is SAAADI. V lost 0 bases, J lost 2 bases, and 5 bases lay in between. The CDR3 loop spans 13 amino acids. The CDR3 nucleotides are TGCGCCAGCAGTGAGTCCCAGACCTACGAGCAGTACTTC. Translated, it gives CASSESQTYEQYF.

The rearrangement uses TRBV6-5 and TRBJ1-1; D gene uncertain. V lost 6 bases, J lost 1 base, and 9 bases lay in between. CDR1 and CDR2 (germline): MNHEY, SVGAGI. CDR3 length: 13 amino acids. CDR3 sequence reads: CASSLLENTEAFF. For the CDR3, the DNA is TGTGCCAGCAGCCTCCTCGAGAACACTGAAGCTTTCTTT.

The J gene is TRBJ1-1, the V gene TRBV7-2; D unresolved. With 2 bases removed from V and 0 bases from J, the gap between germline ends came to 4 bases. Germline CDR1 reads SGHTA; CDR2 reads FQGNSA. The CDR3 sequence is 13 residues long. The CDR3 DNA is TGTGCCAGCAGCTTATGGATGAACACTGAAGCTTTCTTT. Translation gives CASSLWMNTEAFF.

The chain carries TRBV4-3 and TRBJ1-4; 9 nucleotides agree with TRBD1. CDR1 and CDR2 (germline): LGHNA, YSLEER. With 4 bases clipped from V and 7 bases from J, the junction kept 4 bases outside the gene matches. The CDR3 is 14 amino acids. The CDR3 loop reads CASSRGQGREKLFF. Written as DNA, the CDR3 is TGCGCCAGCAGCCGTGGACAGGGGCGTGAAAAACTGTTTTTT.

The chain joins TRBV29-1 to TRBJ2-4, with 7 bases identical to TRBD2. With 4 bases clipped from V and 8 bases from J, the junction kept 8 bases outside the gene matches. CDR1 and CDR2 (germline): SQVTM, ANQGSEA. The length of the CDR3 is 13 residues. The CDR3 DNA reads TGCAGCGTTGGAGCCCCCCGGGGGGACATTCAGTACTTC. Translating gives CSVGAPRGDIQYF.

The gene calls are TRBV4-2 and TRBJ2-1; 9 bases map to TRBD2. The CDR3 covers 17 residues. Germline CDR1 and CDR2: LGHNA and YNFKEQ. V gave up 1 base and J gave up 2 bases; unmatched junction bases: 6. This CDR3 reads CASSQAGGGGAYNEQFF. CDR3 in DNA: TGTGCCAGCAGCCAAGCGGGTGGCGGGGGGGCCTACAATGAGCAGTTCTTC.

V usage is TRBV25-1 and J usage is TRBJ2-1, with 9 bases identical to TRBD2. Losses at the gene ends were 8 bases for V and 4 bases for J; bases not matched to a gene: 6. CDR1 MGHDK and CDR2 SYGVNS come from the germline V gene. CDR3 length: 14 residues. CDR3 sequence (DNA): TGTGCCAGCTTGGCGGGGGGGCTTTACAATGAGCAGTTCTTC. It encodes CASLAGGLYNEQFF. Full variable domain (rest looked up from reference TRBV25-1 and TRBJ2-1): EADIYQTPRYLVIGTGKKITLECSQTMGHDKMYWYQQDPGMELHLIHYSYGVNSTEKGDLSSESTVSRIRTEHFPLTLESARPSHTSQYLCASLAGGLYNEQFFGPGTRLTVL.